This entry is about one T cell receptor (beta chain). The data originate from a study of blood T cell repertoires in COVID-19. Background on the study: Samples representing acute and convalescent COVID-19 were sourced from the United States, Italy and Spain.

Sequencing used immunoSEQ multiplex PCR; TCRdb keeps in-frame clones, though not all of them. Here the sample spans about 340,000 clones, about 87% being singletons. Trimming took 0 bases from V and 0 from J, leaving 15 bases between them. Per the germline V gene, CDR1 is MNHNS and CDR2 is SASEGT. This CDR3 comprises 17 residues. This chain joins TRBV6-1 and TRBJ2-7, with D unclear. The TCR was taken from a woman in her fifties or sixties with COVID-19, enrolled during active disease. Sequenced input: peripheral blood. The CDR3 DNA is TGTGCCAGCAGTGAAGCAATATCGGCGGTAGTCTCCTACGAGCAGTACTTC. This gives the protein CASSEAISAVVSYEQYF.